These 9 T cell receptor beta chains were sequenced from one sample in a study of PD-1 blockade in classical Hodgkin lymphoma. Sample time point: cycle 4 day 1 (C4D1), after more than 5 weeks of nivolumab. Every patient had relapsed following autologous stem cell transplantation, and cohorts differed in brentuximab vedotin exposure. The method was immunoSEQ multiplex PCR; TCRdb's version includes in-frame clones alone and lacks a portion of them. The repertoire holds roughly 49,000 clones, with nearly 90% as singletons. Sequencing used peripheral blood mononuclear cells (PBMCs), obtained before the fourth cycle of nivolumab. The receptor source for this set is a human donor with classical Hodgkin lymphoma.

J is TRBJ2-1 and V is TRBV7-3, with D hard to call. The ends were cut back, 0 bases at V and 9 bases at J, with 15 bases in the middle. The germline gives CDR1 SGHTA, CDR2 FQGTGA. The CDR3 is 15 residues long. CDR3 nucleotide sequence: TGTGCCAGCAGCTTAACATTCGACCGGAGTGGTGAGCAGTTCTTC. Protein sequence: CASSLTFDRSGEQFF.

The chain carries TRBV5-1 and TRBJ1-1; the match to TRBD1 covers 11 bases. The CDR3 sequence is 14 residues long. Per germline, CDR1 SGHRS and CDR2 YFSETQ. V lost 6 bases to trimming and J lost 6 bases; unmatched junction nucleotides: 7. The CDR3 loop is CASKGQGERAEAFF. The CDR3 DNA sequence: TGCGCCAGCAAGGGACAGGGGGAGAGGGCTGAAGCTTTCTTT. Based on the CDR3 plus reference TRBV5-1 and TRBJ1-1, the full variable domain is KAGVTQTPRYLIKTRGQQVTLSCSPISGHRSVSWYQQTPGQGLQFLFEYFSETQRNKGNFPGRFSGRQFSNSRSEMNVSTLELGDSALYLCASKGQGERAEAFFGQGTRLTVV.

The CDR3 nucleotides read TGCGCCAGCAGTGACGGGTATGGGGAGCTGTTTTTT. Translation: CASSDGYGELFF. The chain recombines TRBV10-1 with TRBJ2-2; D remains unclear. The CDR3 contains 12 residues. The V end lost 3 bases, the J end lost 8 bases, and 7 bases lay between the germline ends. Germline assignment: CDR1 WNHNN and CDR2 SYGVQD (reference sequence).

The CDR3 here is CSAMGGFGAFF. The CDR3 DNA is TGCAGTGCTATGGGAGGGTTTGGAGCTTTCTTT. The chain links TRBV20-1 to TRBJ1-1; D is unresolved. CDR1 is DFQATT and CDR2 is SNEGSKA in the germline V gene (reference sequence). Trimming removed 4 bases from V and 10 bases from J, with 13 bases in between. The CDR3 extends over 11 amino acids.

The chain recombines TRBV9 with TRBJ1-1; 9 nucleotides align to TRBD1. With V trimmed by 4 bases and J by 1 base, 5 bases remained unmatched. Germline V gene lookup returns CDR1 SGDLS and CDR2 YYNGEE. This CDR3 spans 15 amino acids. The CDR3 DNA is TGTGCCAGCAGCCCAGGACAGGGGAGGAACACTGAAGCTTTCTTT. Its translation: CASSPGQGRNTEAFF.

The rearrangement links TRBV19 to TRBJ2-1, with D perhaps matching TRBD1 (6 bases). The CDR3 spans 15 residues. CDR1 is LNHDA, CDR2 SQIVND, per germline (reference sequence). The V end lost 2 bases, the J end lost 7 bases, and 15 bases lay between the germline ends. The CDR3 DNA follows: TGTGCCAGTAGTATACCCCCGAGGGGGAAAAATGAGCAGTTCTTC. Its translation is CASSIPPRGKNEQFF. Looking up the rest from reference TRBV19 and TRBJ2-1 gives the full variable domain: DGGITQSPKYLFRKEGQNVTLSCEQNLNHDAMYWYRQDPGQGLRLIYYSQIVNDFQKGDIAEGYSVSREKKESFPLTVTSAQKNPTAFYLCASSIPPRGKNEQFFGPGTRLTVL.

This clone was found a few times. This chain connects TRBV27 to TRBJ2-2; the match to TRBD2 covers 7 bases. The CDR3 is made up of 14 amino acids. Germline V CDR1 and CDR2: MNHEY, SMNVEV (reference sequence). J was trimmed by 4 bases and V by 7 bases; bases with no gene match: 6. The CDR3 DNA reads TGTGCCAGCAAAGGGCCTAGCGGCACCGGGGAGCTGTTTTTT. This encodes CASKGPSGTGELFF.

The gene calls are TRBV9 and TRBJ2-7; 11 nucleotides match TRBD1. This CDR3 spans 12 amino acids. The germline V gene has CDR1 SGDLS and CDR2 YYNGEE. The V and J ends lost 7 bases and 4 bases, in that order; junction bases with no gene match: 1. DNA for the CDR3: TGTGCCAGCGGGACAGGGGGTTACGAGCAGTACTTC. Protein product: CASGTGGYEQYF.

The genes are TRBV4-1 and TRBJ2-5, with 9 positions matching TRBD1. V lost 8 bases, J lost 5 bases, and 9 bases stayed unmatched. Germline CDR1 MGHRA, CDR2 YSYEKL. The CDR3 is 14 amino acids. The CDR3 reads CASARGQGFETQYF. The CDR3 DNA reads TGCGCCAGCGCCAGGGGACAGGGATTTGAGACCCAGTACTTC.